This T cell receptor beta chain is from a study of blood T cell repertoires in COVID-19. On the study more broadly: The cDNA or gDNA used as material had been derived from T cells, B-cell-depleted T cells, or PBMCs.

In germline, CDR1 is KGHSH, CDR2 LQKENI. With V trimmed by 3 bases and J by 5 bases, 8 bases remained unmatched. This CDR3 is 15 amino acids long. Original analysis: How many nucleated cells were present was estimated from reference gene primer amplification. The table came from immunoSEQ multiplex PCR; TCRdb's copy has only in-frame clones and leaves some out. V, J and clone size derive from that table, while D and trimming were established from the DNA sequence. The data show about 78,000 clones, about 90% seen once. Sequencing used peripheral blood. The chain uses TRBV18 and TRBJ2-7; 9 nucleotides align to TRBD1. The sequence was obtained from a woman aged 45-60 years in a cohort sampled during active COVID-19. CDR3 nucleotides: TGTGCCAGCTCACCCCCGGGACAGGGTGGGAACGAGCAGTACTTC. Protein sequence: CASSPPGQGGNEQYF. The variable domain in full, completed from reference TRBV18 and TRBJ2-7, reads NAGVMQNPRHLVRRRGQEARLRCSPMKGHSHVYWYRQLPEEGLKFMVYLQKENIIDESGMPKERFSAEFPKEGPSILRIQQVVRGDSAAYFCASSPPGQGGNEQYFGPGTRLTVT.